A selection of T cell receptor beta chains follows, all from one sample in a study of regulatory T cells in long-lasting Graves disease. TCRdb reprocessed the multiplex PCR reads with MiXCR, giving one entry per CDR3 protein. In the table there are hundreds of thousands of distinct CDR3 sequences, around 15% of which are singletons. These sequences were also reported in another study, on T cells in Graves' hyperthyroidism and ophthalmopathy.

Source: peripheral blood mononuclear cells (PBMCs), taken at new diagnosis, from a patient treated with antithyroid drugs. The receptors stem from a middle-aged woman with Graves disease. Each CDR3 is given with its conserved first and last residue. The order of the fields is D gene, V gene, J gene, clone size, CDR3 DNA, CDR3 protein. D genes are given only for firm matches. Clone size appears in some rows only: once, few, many, or a class for an expanded clone.

>-|TRBV6-1|TRBJ2-6|-
TGTGCCAGCAGGTCCAGCTCTGGGGCCAACGTCCTGACTTTC
CASRSSSGANVLTF
>-|TRBV12-3/TRBV12-4|TRBJ1-5|-
TGTGCCAGCAGTAACAGGGCTCAGCCCCAGCATTTT
CASSNRAQPQHF
>-|TRBV2|TRBJ1-2|many
TGTGCCCGGAAGGAAAACTATGGCTACACCTTC
CARKENYGYTF
>-|TRBV9|TRBJ1-5|-
TGTGCCAGCAGCCAGTCGGAGGGTCAGCCCCAGCATTTT
CASSQSEGQPQHF
>-|TRBV5-4|TRBJ2-1|few
TGTGCCAGCAGCTTGGCGGGAGGGGGCAGTGAGCAGTTCTTC
CASSLAGGGSEQFF
>-|TRBV13|TRBJ1-1|many
TGTGCCAGCAGCTTAGGCGGTTCATCGGGCTCTGAAGCTTTCTTT
CASSLGGSSGSEAFF
>-|TRBV9|TRBJ1-5|few
TGTGCCAGCAGCGCTGATCACAATCAGCCCCAGCATTTT
CASSADHNQPQHF
>TRBD2|TRBV7-2|TRBJ2-7|few
TGTGCCAGCAGCTTGGGAAGGATAGCGGGGGTAGAGCAGTACTTC
CASSLGRIAGVEQYF
>-|TRBV12-3/TRBV12-4|TRBJ2-7|many
TGTGCCAGCAGTTTAGACAGGCTCGAGCAGTACTTC
CASSLDRLEQYF
>TRBD1|TRBV20-1|TRBJ2-1|-
TGCAGTGCTACCAGGACAGGGGGCTGGAATGAGCAGTTCTTC
CSATRTGGWNEQFF
>TRBD1|TRBV5-4|TRBJ2-7|many
TGTGCCAGCACCCAGAACACAGGGGGCATCTACGAGCAGTACTTC
CASTQNTGGIYEQYF
>-|TRBV6-2/TRBV6-3|TRBJ1-1|-
TGTGCCAGCAGTTACTCAGGTCGGCCTTTGAACACTGAAGCTTTCTTT
CASSYSGRPLNTEAFF
>-|TRBV5-1|TRBJ1-1|few
TGCGCCAGCAGCTTCACCGGGTCGGGGACTGAAGCTTTCTTT
CASSFTGSGTEAFF
>-|TRBV6-5|TRBJ1-6|-
TGTGCCAGCAGTTACTCGAATGGTGGGGGTTCACCCCTCCACTTT
CASSYSNGGGSPLHF
>-|TRBV27|TRBJ2-7|many
TGTGCCAGCAGACCCCAACAGGGGGGGGCCTACGAGCAGTACTTC
CASRPQQGGAYEQYF
>-|TRBV28|TRBJ1-2|few
TGTGCCAGCAGCCGGCCGGGGGGCGCGAATGGCTACACCTTC
CASSRPGGANGYTF
>-|TRBV5-1|TRBJ2-2|many
TGCGCCAGCAGCTTGGTACAGGAGAACACCGGGGAGCTGTTTTTT
CASSLVQENTGELFF
>-|TRBV5-6|TRBJ1-4|many
TGTGCCAGCAGCTGGGGGGGCACCTCAACTAATGAAAAACTGTTTTTT
CASSWGGTSTNEKLFF
>-|TRBV10-3|TRBJ1-2|many
TGTGCCATAAGGGGGGGGTGGGCTAACTATGGCTACACCTTC
CAIRGGWANYGYTF
>-|TRBV3-1|TRBJ2-2|many
TGTGCCAGCAGCCAAGAATTGATCACCCCCGGGGAGCTGTTTTTT
CASSQELITPGELFF
>TRBD1|TRBV4-2|TRBJ1-5|few
TGTGCCAGCAGCCATGGGACAGCATATAGCAATCAGCCCCAGCATTTT
CASSHGTAYSNQPQHF
>-|TRBV18|TRBJ2-7|many
TGTGCCAGCTCACTCCCGGGGACCGACTCCTACGAGCAGTACTTC
CASSLPGTDSYEQYF
>-|TRBV7-9|TRBJ2-5|many
TGTGCCAGCAGCCATCCGTCTGTGGAGACCCAGTACTTC
CASSHPSVETQYF
>TRBD2|TRBV5-5|TRBJ2-3|many
TGTGCCAGCAGACCGGGACTAATAAGCACAGATACGCAGTATTTT
CASRPGLISTDTQYF
>-|TRBV5-6|TRBJ1-5|many
TGTGCCAGCAGCTTGGGGCTCAGCAATCAGCCCCAGCATTTT
CASSLGLSNQPQHF
>-|TRBV29-1|TRBJ1-4|-
TGCAGCGTTGAATCTGGGACTAGTGAAAAACTGTTTTTT
CSVESGTSEKLFF
>-|TRBV24-1|TRBJ2-3|-
TGTGCCACCAGTGACCCATCCTTTTCGGGTTCCGGGGGCACAGATACGCAGTATTTT
CATSDPSFSGSGGTDTQYF
>-|TRBV12-3/TRBV12-4|TRBJ1-2|many
TGTGCCAGCAGCATGCTAGAGGGAGGCTATGGCTACACCTTC
CASSMLEGGYGYTF
>-|TRBV7-9|TRBJ2-7|many
TGTGCCAGCAGCTTTGCGGCTTTCGACTACGAGCAGTACTTC
CASSFAAFDYEQYF
>TRBD2|TRBV7-2|TRBJ2-5|many
TGTGCCAGCAAAATAGCGCGCAGCGGGGGGACCGAGACCCAGTACTTC
CASKIARSGGTETQYF
>-|TRBV11-3|TRBJ2-5|-
TGTGCCAGCAGTTACGAGGTGCACCTAAAAGTCCAAGAGACCCAGTACTTC
CASSYEVHLKVQETQYF
>-|TRBV20-1|TRBJ1-6|-
TGCAGTGCTAGAGCGGCAGGGGCTAATTCACCCCTCCACTTT
CSARAAGANSPLHF
>-|TRBV20-1|TRBJ1-2|many
TGCAGGGGGCTAGGAGCTAACTATGGCTACACCTTC
CRGLGANYGYTF
>-|TRBV3-1|TRBJ1-5|few
TGTGCCAGCAGCCAAGATTCAGCGACCCAGGGGCCCCAGCATTTT
CASSQDSATQGPQHF
>TRBD1|TRBV11-2|TRBJ1-3|many
TGTGCCAGCAGCTTAGATGTCCTTGACAGGGCAACGGTCTCTGGAAACACCATATATTTT
CASSLDVLDRATVSGNTIYF
>-|TRBV2|TRBJ1-2|many
TGTGCCAGCAGAGTCCAGGGGTTCTATGGCTACACCTTC
CASRVQGFYGYTF
>-|TRBV19|TRBJ2-7|-
TGTGCCAGTACCCCGGGACGCCTCTTTGACGAGCAGTACTTC
CASTPGRLFDEQYF
>-|TRBV7-3|TRBJ1-1|many
TGTGCCAGCAGCAACAGAAATGAGGAAGCTTTCTTT
CASSNRNEEAFF
>-|TRBV11-2|TRBJ2-5|many
TGTGCCAGCAGCTTAGATTGGGCGAAAGAGACCCAGTACTTC
CASSLDWAKETQYF
>-|TRBV11-2|TRBJ1-1|many
TGTGCCAGCAGCTTACCCGGGGGAGCTTTCTTT
CASSLPGGAFF
>TRBD2|TRBV11-2|TRBJ2-1|many
TGTGCCAGCAGCTTAGTAGCGGGGTTGACCCTCAATGAGCAGTTCTTC
CASSLVAGLTLNEQFF
>-|TRBV12-3/TRBV12-4|TRBJ2-5|many
TGTGCCAGCAAATTTGGGGTCATGGGGGGTTATGAGACCCAGTACTTC
CASKFGVMGGYETQYF
>TRBD1|TRBV7-9|TRBJ1-1|many
TGTGCCAGCAGCTTGACAGGGGGCGCGTGGACTGAAGCTTTCTTT
CASSLTGGAWTEAFF
>-|TRBV12-3/TRBV12-4|TRBJ2-3|many
TGTGCCAGCAGTTTTGGATATACTCCTGATACGCAGTATTTT
CASSFGYTPDTQYF
>-|TRBV6-5|TRBJ1-4|-
TGTGCCGGCAGTTTCGGGCAGATTAATGAAAAACTGTTTTTT
CAGSFGQINEKLFF
>-|TRBV7-3|TRBJ2-2|many
TGTGCCAGCAGCCTAGGATGGACCGGGGAGCTGTTTTTT
CASSLGWTGELFF
>-|TRBV9|TRBJ1-3|-
TGTGCCAGCAGCGACGGTCCCCGGGATCCAACCCTCAACTCTGGAAACACCATATATTTT
CASSDGPRDPTLNSGNTIYF
>-|TRBV19|TRBJ1-1|many
TGTGCCAGTAGAGGGGACGTAGCCACTGAAGCTTTCTTT
CASRGDVATEAFF
>-|TRBV28|TRBJ2-2|-
TGTGCCCATAAAGGGGAACAACCCGGGGAGCTGTTTTTT
CAHKGEQPGELFF
>TRBD2|TRBV10-3|TRBJ2-1|few
TGTGCCATCAGTGAGTCCAGACTAGCGGGGAACAATGAGCAGTTCTTC
CAISESRLAGNNEQFF